The sequence of this T cell receptor (beta chain) was determined in a study of vaccination and CD4 T cells after COVID-19. Between the trimmed V and J ends, which lost 5 bases and 7 bases, there was a span of 14 bases. The germline V gene encodes CDR1 SGHNT and CDR2 YENEEA. The CDR3 is 14 amino acids. About this clonotype: Its specificity is not known.

Sequenced with the Oncomine TCR Beta short-read assay was DNA taken from cultured CD4+ T cells. DNA came from CD4+ T cells after culture. MiXCR was run by TCRdb on the PCR reads, yielding one entry per CDR3 protein. In the table there are more than 11,000 distinct CDR3 sequences, less than 30% of which are singletons. The treatment was: approximately 9-day PBMC culture with coronavirus spike peptide pools or control peptides (ViraFEST assay). In the ViraFEST assay, peptide-pool expansion preceded TCR sequencing of expanded clonotypes. This clonotype originated in a human donor who received a COVID-19 vaccine. This chain connects TRBV11-3 to TRBJ2-2, with D tentatively TRBD2 (5 bases). The material was CD4+ T cells from blood, cultured in vitro, obtained before SARS-CoV-2 vaccination. Here the CDR3 DNA reads TGTGCCAGCAGCCTCCAGGTGGCGGGCGGGGAGCTGTTTTTT. Translating it yields CASSLQVAGGELFF. Together with reference TRBV11-3 and TRBJ2-2, the CDR3 gives the full variable domain: EAGVVQSPRYKIIEKKQPVAFWCNPISGHNTLYWYLQNLGQGPELLIRYENEEAVDDSQLPKDRFSAERLKGVDSTLKIQPAELGDSAVYLCASSLQVAGGELFFGEGSRLTVL.